This T cell receptor (beta chain) originates from a study of blood T cell repertoires in COVID-19. Across the whole study: Sample material is recorded as cDNA or gDNA derived from T cells, B-cell-depleted T cells, or PBMCs.

This clone was observed a handful of times. The method was immunoSEQ multiplex PCR; TCRdb's version includes in-frame clones alone and lacks a portion of them. The table includes about 260,000 clones, approximately 84% detected once. Germline V lookup: CDR1 SGHNT, CDR2 YYREEE (reference sequence). V was clipped by 4 bases and J by 2 bases; unmatched bases: 17. This CDR3 is 18 amino acids long. Sequencing was carried out using peripheral blood. J is TRBJ2-7 and V is TRBV5-4; 8 bases are shared with TRBD1. This receptor was obtained from a human donor in a cohort sampled during active COVID-19. The CDR3 nucleotides read TGTGCCAGCAGCCCTCAGCCCGGGACAGGTATACGAGCCTACGAGCAGTACTTC. Translation gives CASSPQPGTGIRAYEQYF.